This TCR beta chain was sequenced in a study of cytomegalovirus exposure and HLA in healthy donors. The overall study: Unique TCRs from HLA-typed donors, about 85 million of them, were held in an early data release. Notes on the study in general: Later findings reportedly placed an Asian-associated ancestry cluster below the roughly 670-donor mean for N-insertions. Cytomegalovirus association was listed for 164 TCR beta chains. Previous analysis showed most TCR beta V segments were productive about 90% or about 30% of the time.

This clone came up a few times. The antigen is not known. PCR was performed using 60 Vbeta and 13 Jbeta primers. Generated by immunoSEQ multiplex PCR, the TCRdb table keeps only in-frame clones and is missing some. The sample holds approximately 140,000 clones; approximately 78% are singletons and the top ten take 5.5% to 7%. CDR3 length: 19 residues. Sequences were obtained from PBMCs. This chain joins TRBV21-1 and TRBJ2-5; TRBD2, the table's D call, lacks a check against the DNA. TRBV21-1 is flagged as a pseudogene. The receptor was derived from a middle-aged woman in good health and CMV-seropositive. CDR3 nucleotides: TGTGCCAGCAGCAAAAGCGGGGTTGGACTAGCGGGAGGTGGGGAGACCCAGTACTTC. Its protein product is CASSKSGVGLAGGGETQYF.